This T cell receptor (beta chain) appears in the sequencing data of a study of OX40 agonist ivuxolimab in advanced cancers. Profiled with immunoSEQ multiplex PCR; TCRdb holds only in-frame clones, not every one. The repertoire holds more than 50,000 clones, with about 85% as singletons. This clone came up once. Trimming left V 4 bases short and J 3 bases short, with 7 bases between. The CDR3 covers 12 residues. Germline loops: CDR1 SEHNR, CDR2 FQNEAQ (reference sequence). The source of this sequence is an adult with an advanced solid tumor such as melanoma, head and neck, liver or kidney cancer. The chain is built from TRBV7-9 and TRBJ2-7, with a possible D match to TRBD2 (6 bases). Sequenced here: CD4+ or CD8+ T cells sorted from blood, sampled in a trial of the OX40 agonist ivuxolimab. The CDR3 spells CASSWDFYEQYF. CDR3 coding DNA: TGTGCCAGCAGCTGGGACTTCTACGAGCAGTACTTC.